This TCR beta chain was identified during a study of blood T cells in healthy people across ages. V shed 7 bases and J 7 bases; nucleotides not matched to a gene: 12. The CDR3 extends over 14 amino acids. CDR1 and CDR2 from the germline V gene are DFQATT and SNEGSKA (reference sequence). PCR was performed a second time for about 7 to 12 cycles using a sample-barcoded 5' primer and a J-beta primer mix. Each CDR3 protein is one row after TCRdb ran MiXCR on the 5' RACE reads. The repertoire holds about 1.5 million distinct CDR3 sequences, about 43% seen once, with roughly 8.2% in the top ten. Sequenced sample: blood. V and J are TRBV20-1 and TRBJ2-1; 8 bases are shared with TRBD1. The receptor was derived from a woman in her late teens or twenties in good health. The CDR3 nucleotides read TGCAGTGTTTTAGGACAGGGTAAAACGAATGAGCAGTTCTTC. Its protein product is CSVLGQGKTNEQFF.